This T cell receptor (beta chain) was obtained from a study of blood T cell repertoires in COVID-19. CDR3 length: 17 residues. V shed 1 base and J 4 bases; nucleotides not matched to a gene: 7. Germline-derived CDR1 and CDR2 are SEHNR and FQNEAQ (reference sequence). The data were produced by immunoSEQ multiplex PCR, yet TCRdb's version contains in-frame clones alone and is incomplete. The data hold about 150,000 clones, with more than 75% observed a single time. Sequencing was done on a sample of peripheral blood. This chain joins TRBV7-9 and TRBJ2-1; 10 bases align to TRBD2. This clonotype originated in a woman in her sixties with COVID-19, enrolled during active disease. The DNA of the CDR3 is TGTGCCAGCAGCTTAGGCGTGAGCGGGAGGGGTTACAATGAGCAGTTCTTC. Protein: CASSLGVSGRGYNEQFF.